Sequencing of this T cell receptor (beta chain) was carried out in a study of shared T cell receptors in the human thymus. Sequenced by immunoSEQ multiplex PCR; TCRdb stores in-frame clones only, minus some. Of more than 550,000 clones in the sample, about 90% were seen once. The sample also formed part of further work on human thymus T cells. That paper notes: The sample donors, healthy Finnish infants, were having corrective surgery for congenital heart defects. The thymus tissue came from resections taken during corrective heart surgery. Biased V and J segment usage appeared in thymus and peripheral blood. Among unrelated individuals, related research reported thymic repertoires that overlapped highly.

Sequenced sample: thymocytes. The clonotype originates from a boy in the first two years of life with a congenital heart defect.

CDR3 sequence reads: CASSLTGRSHYGYTF. DNA for the CDR3: TGTGCCAGCAGTTTAACAGGCAGATCCCACTATGGCTACACCTTC. The rearrangement uses TRBV27 and TRBJ1-2, with a possible D match to TRBD1 (5 bases). The V end was cut by 2 bases, the J end by 3 bases, with 13 bases between. Germline V gives CDR1 MNHEY, CDR2 SMNVEV (reference sequence). This CDR3 region has 15 residues.